The clone carrying this T cell receptor beta chain appeared a single time. Germline CDR1 and CDR2: SGDLS and YYNGEE. The CDR3 sequence is 14 residues long. Trimming removed 3 bases at V and 9 bases at J, with 16 bases between. This sample was included in a study of blood T cell repertoires in COVID-19. Seattle patients were enrolled during active infection and followed longitudinally. Under the authors' procedure: Amplifying reference gene primers gave estimates of nucleated cell counts. Sequencing used immunoSEQ multiplex PCR; TCRdb keeps in-frame clones, though not all of them. The V and J calls and clone size were taken over from that table, and D and trimming were inferred from the DNA. Here the sample spans some 390,000 clones, 89% being singletons.

The chain combines TRBV9 with TRBJ1-5; tentatively, D is TRBD1 (5 bases). The sample taken for sequencing was peripheral blood. The source is a woman in her thirties or forties with COVID-19, enrolled during active disease. CDR3 nucleotides: TGTGCCAGCAGCGCGGGGGACGACCGTGGGCCCCAGCATTTT. This encodes CASSAGDDRGPQHF. The full variable domain, in which reference TRBV9 and TRBJ1-5 provide the parts outside the CDR3, is DSGVTQTPKHLITATGQRVTLRCSPRSGDLSVYWYQQSLDQGLQFLIQYYNGEERAKGNILERFSAQQFPDLHSELNLSSLELGDSALYFCASSAGDDRGPQHFGDGTRLSIL.